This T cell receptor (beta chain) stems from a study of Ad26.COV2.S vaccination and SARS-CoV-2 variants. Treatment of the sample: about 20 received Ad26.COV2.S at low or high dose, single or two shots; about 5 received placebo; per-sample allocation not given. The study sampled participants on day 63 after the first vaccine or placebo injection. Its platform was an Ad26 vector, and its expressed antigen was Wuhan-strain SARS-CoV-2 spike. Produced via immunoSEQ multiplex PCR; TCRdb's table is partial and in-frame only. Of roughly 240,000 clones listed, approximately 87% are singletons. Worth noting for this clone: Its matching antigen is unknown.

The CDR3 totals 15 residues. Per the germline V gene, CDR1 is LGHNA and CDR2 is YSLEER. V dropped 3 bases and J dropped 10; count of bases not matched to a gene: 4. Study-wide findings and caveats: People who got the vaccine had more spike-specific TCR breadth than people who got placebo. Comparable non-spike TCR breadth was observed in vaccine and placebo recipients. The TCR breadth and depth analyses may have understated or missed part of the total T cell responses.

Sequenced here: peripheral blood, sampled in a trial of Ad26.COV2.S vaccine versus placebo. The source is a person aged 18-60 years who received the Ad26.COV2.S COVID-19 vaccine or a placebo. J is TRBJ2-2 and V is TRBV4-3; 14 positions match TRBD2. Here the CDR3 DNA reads TGCGCCAGCAGCCACGGACTAGCGGGGGGAATGGAGCTGTTTTTT. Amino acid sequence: CASSHGLAGGMELFF.